This T cell receptor (beta chain) was captured in a study of early T cells in non-severe SARS-CoV-2 infection. Background on the study: RNA in bulk from unsorted whole blood was sequenced, and chains were unpaired. Findings of the study overall: Reliance on VDJdb matching favored anti-spike CD8 responses; private and CD4 specificities were missed.

Unique molecular identifiers were affixed to single, distinct cDNA molecules. TCRdb fed the 5' RACE reads into MiXCR, producing one record per CDR3 protein. The sample consists of 100,000 to 130,000 distinct CDR3 sequences, around 10% of them appearing once. In germline, CDR1 is DFQATT, CDR2 SNEGSKA (reference sequence). CDR3 size: 12 residues. Trimming removed 1 base from V and 7 bases from J, with 8 bases in between. In the case of this clonotype: The antigen remains unidentified.

This TCR came from an adult who was a healthcare worker with PCR-confirmed SARS-CoV-2 infection or an uninfected control (not recorded which). The chain joins TRBV20-1 to TRBJ1-5; D remains unclear. Sequenced input: whole blood. CDR3 protein: CSARGSWQPQHF. The CDR3 region has the DNA TGCAGTGCTAGAGGATCGTGGCAGCCCCAGCATTTT.